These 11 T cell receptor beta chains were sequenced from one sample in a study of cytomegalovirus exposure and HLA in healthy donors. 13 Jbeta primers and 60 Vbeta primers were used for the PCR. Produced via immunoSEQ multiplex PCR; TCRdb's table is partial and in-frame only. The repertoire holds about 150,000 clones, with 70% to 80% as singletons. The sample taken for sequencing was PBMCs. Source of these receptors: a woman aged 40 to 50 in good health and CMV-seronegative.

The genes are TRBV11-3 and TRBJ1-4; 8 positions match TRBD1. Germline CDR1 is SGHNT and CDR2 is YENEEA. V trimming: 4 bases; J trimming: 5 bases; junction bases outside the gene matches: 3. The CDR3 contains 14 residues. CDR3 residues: CASSSTGVNEKLFF. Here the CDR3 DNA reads TGTGCCAGCAGCTCGACAGGGGTGAATGAAAAACTGTTTTTT.

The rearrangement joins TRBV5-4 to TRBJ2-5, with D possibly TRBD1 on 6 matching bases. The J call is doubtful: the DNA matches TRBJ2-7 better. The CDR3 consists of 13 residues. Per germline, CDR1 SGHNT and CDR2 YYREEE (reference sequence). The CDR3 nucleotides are TGTGCCAGCAGCCAGGGGAGTTCCTACGAGCAGTACTTC. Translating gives CASSQGSSYEQYF.

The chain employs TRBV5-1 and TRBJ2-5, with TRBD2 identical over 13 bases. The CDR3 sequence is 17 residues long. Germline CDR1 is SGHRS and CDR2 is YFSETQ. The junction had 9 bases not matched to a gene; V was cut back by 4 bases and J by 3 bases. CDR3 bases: TGCGCCAGCAGCGCGGGACTAGCGGGATACCGGGAAGAGACCCAGTACTTC. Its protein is CASSAGLAGYREETQYF.

As DNA, the CDR3 is TGCGCCAGCTCAACCCCAGGAAGGGGAAGCTCCTACGAGCAGTACTTC. Translated, it gives CASSTPGRGSSYEQYF. The genes are TRBV4-1 and TRBJ2-7, with D possibly being TRBD1 (5 bases). V dropped 8 bases and J dropped 0 bases, with 20 bases sitting between them. Germline V CDR1 and CDR2: MGHRA, YSYEKL. The CDR3 spans 16 residues.

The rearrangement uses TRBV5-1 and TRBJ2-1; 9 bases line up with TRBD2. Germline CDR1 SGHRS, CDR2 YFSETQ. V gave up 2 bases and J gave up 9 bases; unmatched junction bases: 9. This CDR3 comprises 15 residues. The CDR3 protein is CASSFSGSSGVEQFF. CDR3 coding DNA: TGCGCCAGCAGCTTTAGCGGGAGTTCGGGCGTTGAGCAGTTCTTC.

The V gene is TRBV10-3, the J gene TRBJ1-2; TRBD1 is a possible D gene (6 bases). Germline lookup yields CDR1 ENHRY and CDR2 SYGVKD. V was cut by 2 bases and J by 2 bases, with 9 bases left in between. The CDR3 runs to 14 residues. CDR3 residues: CAISEKQGNYGYTF. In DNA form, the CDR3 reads TGTGCCATCAGTGAGAAGCAGGGGAACTATGGCTACACCTTC.

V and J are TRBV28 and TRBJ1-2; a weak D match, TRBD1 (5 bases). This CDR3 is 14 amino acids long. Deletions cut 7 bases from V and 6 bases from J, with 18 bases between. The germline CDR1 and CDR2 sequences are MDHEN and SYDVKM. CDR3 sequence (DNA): TGTGCCAGCACACCCCCGGACATGCGTCATGGCTACACCTTC. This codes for CASTPPDMRHGYTF.

CDR3 nucleotides: TGTGCCAGCAGTTTAAAAGGGGGCAAGGGCTATGGCTACACCTTC. It encodes CASSLKGGKGYGYTF. The chain recombines TRBV27 with TRBJ1-2; 7 bases agree with TRBD1. Germline V gene sequence: CDR1 MNHEY, CDR2 SMNVEV (reference sequence). This CDR3 comprises 15 residues. The V segment lost 2 bases and the J segment 4 bases; nucleotides outside the gene matches: 7.

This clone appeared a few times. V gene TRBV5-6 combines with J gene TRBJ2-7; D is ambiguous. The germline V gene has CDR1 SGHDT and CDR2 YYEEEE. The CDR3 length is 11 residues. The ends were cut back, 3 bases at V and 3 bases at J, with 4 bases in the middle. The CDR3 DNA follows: TGTGCCAGCAGCTCGTACTACGAGCAGTACTTC. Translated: CASSSYYEQYF.

The CDR3 reads CASSEAGPEVRPQHF. CDR3 nucleotide sequence: TGTGCCAGCAGTGAAGCGGGGCCAGAAGTCCGGCCCCAGCATTTT. V and J are TRBV6-1 and TRBJ1-5; D might be TRBD1 (5 bases). V was shortened by 0 bases and J by 9 bases, with 15 bases between the two germline ends. This CDR3 region has 15 residues. The germline CDR1 and CDR2 sequences are MNHNS and SASEGT.

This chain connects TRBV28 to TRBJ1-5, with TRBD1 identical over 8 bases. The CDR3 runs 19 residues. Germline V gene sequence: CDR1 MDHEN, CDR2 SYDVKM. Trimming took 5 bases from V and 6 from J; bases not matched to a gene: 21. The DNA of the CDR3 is TGTGCCAGCAGTATAGGACTTTTTCTCGACAGGGGCGCGTCTCAGCCCCAGCATTTT. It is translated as CASSIGLFLDRGASQPQHF.